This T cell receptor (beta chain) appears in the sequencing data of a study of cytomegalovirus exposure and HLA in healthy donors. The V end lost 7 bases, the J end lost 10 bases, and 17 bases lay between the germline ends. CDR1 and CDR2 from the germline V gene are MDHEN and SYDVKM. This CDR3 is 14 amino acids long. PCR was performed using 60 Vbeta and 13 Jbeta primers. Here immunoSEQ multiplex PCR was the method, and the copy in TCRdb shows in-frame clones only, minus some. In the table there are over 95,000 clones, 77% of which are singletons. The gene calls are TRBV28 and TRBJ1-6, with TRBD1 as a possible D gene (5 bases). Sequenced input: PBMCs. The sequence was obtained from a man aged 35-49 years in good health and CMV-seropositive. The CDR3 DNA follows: TGTGCCAGCATCCTGGGGGGGGTCGGATCACCCCTCCACTTT. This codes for CASILGGVGSPLHF.